This T cell receptor (beta chain) is drawn from a study of control samples from healthy donors and cancer patients. The protocol was immunoSEQ multiplex PCR, while the TCRdb copy is restricted to in-frame clones and leaves out a portion. The profile covers about 140,000 clones, with about 90% appearing a single time and 6% to 9% taken by the ten largest. Germline loops: CDR1 LNHDA, CDR2 SQIVND (reference sequence). V shed 5 bases and J shed 7 bases, with 24 bases lying between them. This CDR3 comprises 16 residues. The chain uses TRBV19 and TRBJ2-7; D is perhaps TRBD1 or TRBD2 (5 bases each). The source of this sequence is a man aged 18 to 30 in good health. Sequencing was performed on blood. The CDR3 here is CASSPYGRGREGEQYF. As DNA, the CDR3 is TGTGCCAGTAGTCCCTACGGCCGGGGCAGGGAAGGGGAGCAGTACTTC.